This paragraph reports one T cell receptor (beta chain). Repertoires were generated with immunoSEQ multiplex PCR, while TCRdb's copy carries only in-frame clones and drops some. This sample has around 99,000 clones; approximately 90% occur once, and the top ten carry 15% to 20%. The data derive from a study of control samples from healthy donors and cancer patients. Germline V gene lookup returns CDR1 MNHEY and CDR2 SVGAGI. Trimming took 6 bases from V and 0 from J, leaving 12 bases between them. The CDR3 loop spans 14 amino acids. Source material: blood. The V gene is TRBV6-5, the J gene TRBJ2-7; D is uncertain. The sequence was collected from a woman aged 45-60 years in good health. The CDR3 reads CASSDDGYSYEQYF. The DNA of the CDR3 is TGTGCCAGCAGCGACGACGGATACTCCTACGAGCAGTACTTC.